This T cell receptor (beta chain) appears in the sequencing data of a study of cytomegalovirus exposure and HLA in healthy donors. Study-wide results and caveats: Cytomegalovirus association was listed for about 180 TCR beta chains. TCR association rates varied by HLA locus in a later analysis, with DRB1 highest and HLA-C lowest.

In regard to this clone: What it binds is unknown.

The germline CDR1 and CDR2 sequences are MNHNS and SASEGT. Trimming pared 6 bases from V and 2 bases from J, leaving 16 bases between. The CDR3 is made up of 15 amino acids. The study ran its PCR with 60 Vbeta and 13 Jbeta primers. Method: immunoSEQ multiplex PCR; TCRdb's copy keeps in-frame clones and lacks some. Altogether approximately 140,000 clones are present, 70% to 90% being singletons, with the ten largest covering 5.9%. The specimen sequenced was PBMCs. The V call is TRBV6-1, the J call TRBJ2-5; a weak D match, TRBD2 (6 bases). The sequence was collected from a woman aged 35 to 49 in good health and CMV-seropositive. This CDR3 reads CASSAGGLLQETQYF. As DNA, the CDR3 is TGTGCCAGCAGCGCCGGGGGACTGCTACAAGAGACCCAGTACTTC.